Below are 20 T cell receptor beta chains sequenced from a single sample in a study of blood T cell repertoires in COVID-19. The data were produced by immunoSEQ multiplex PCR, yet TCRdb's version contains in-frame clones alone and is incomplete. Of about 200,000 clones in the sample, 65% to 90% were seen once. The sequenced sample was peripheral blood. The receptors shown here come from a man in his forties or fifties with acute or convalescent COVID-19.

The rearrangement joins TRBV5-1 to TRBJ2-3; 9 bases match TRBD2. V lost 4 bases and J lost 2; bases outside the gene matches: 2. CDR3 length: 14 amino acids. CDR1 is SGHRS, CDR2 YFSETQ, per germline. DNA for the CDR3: TGCGCCAGCAGCGTAGCGGGGGCCACAGATACGCAGTATTTT. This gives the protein CASSVAGATDTQYF.

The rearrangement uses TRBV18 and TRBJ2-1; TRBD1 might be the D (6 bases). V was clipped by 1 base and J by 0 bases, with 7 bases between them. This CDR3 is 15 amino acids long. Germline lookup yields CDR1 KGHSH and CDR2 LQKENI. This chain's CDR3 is CASSPLGASYNEQFF. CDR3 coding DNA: TGTGCCAGCTCACCACTGGGGGCCTCCTACAATGAGCAGTTCTTC.

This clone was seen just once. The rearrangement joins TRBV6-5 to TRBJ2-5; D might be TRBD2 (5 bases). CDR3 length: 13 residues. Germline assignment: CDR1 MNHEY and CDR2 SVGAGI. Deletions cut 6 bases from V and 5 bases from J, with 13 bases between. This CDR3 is CASRWGREETQYF. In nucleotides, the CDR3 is TGTGCCAGCAGATGGGGAAGGGAGGAGACCCAGTACTTC.

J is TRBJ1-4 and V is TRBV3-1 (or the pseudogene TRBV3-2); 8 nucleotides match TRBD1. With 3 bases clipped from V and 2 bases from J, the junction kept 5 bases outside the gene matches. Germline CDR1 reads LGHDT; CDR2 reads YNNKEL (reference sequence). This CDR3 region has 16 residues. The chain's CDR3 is CASSQKQGVTNEKLFF. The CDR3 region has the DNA TGTGCCAGCAGCCAGAAACAGGGGGTTACTAATGAAAAACTGTTTTTT.

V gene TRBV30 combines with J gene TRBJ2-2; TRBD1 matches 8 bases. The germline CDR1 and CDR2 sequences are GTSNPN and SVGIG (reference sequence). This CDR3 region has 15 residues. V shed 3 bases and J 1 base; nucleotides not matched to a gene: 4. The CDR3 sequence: CAWRPGTGNTGELFF. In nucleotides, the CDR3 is TGTGCCTGGAGGCCCGGGACAGGGAACACCGGGGAGCTGTTTTTT. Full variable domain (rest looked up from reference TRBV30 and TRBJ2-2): SQTIHQWPATLVQPVGSPLSLECTVEGTSNPNLYWYRQAAGRGLQLLFYSVGIGQISSEVPQNLSASRPQDRQFILSSKKLLLSDSGFYLCAWRPGTGNTGELFFGEGSRLTVL.

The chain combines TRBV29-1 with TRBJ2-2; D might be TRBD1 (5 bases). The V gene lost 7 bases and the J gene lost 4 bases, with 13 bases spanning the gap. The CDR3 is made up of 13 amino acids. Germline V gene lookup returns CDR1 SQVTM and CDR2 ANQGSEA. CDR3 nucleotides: TGCAGCGCCCAAAAGGGGCCCACCGGGGAGCTGTTTTTT. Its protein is CSAQKGPTGELFF.

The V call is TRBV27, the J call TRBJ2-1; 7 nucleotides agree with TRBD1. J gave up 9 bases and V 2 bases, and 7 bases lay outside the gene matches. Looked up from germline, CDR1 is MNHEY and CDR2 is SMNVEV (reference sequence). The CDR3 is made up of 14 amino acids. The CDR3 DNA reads TGTGCCAGCAGTTTAAGGAGACAGGGTGTTGAGCAGTTCTTC. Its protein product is CASSLRRQGVEQFF.

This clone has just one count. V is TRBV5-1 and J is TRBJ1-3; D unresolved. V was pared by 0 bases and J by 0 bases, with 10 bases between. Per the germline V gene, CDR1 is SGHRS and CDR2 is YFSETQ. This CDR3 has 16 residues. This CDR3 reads CASSLVPFSSGNTIYF. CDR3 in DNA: TGCGCCAGCAGCTTGGTTCCGTTTAGCTCTGGAAACACCATATATTTT.

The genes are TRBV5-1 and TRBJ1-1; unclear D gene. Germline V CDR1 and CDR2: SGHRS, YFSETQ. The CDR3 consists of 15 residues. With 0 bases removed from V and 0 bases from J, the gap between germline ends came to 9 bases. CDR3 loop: CASSLVGQMNTEAFF. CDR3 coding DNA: TGCGCCAGCAGCTTGGTTGGGCAGATGAACACTGAAGCTTTCTTT. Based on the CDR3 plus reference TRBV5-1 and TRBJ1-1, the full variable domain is KAGVTQTPRYLIKTRGQQVTLSCSPISGHRSVSWYQQTPGQGLQFLFEYFSETQRNKGNFPGRFSGRQFSNSRSEMNVSTLELGDSALYLCASSLVGQMNTEAFFGQGTRLTVV.

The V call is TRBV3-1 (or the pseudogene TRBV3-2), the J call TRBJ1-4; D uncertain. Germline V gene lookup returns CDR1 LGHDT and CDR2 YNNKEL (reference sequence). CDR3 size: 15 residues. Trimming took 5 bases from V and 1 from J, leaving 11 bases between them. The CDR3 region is CASSFRRGTNEKLFF. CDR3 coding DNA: TGTGCCAGCAGCTTCAGGCGTGGAACTAATGAAAAACTGTTTTTT.

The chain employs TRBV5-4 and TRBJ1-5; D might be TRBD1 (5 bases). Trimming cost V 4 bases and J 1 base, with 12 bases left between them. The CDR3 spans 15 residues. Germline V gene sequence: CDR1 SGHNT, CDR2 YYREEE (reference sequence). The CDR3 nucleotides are TGTGCCAGCAGCCGGACGGACAAAAGCAATCAGCCCCAGCATTTT. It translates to CASSRTDKSNQPQHF.

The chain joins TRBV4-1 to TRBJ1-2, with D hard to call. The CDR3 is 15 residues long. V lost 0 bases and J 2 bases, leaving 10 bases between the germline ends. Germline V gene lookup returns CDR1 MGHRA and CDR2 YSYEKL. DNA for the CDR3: TGCGCCAGCAGCCAAGATCGTACGGGGAACTATGGCTACACCTTC. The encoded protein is CASSQDRTGNYGYTF.

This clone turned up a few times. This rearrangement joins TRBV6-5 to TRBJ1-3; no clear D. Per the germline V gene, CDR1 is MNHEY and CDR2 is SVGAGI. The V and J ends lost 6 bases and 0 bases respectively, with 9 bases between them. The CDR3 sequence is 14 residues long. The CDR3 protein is CASRDSRSGNTIYF. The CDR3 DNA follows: TGTGCCAGCAGGGACTCCCGCTCTGGAAACACCATATATTTT.

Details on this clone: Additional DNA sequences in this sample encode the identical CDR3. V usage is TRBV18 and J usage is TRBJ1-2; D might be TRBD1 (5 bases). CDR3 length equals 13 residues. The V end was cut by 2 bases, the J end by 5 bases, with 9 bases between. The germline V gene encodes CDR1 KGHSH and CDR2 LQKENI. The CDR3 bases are TGTGCCAGCTCACCAGGGGCAGAGTATGGCTACACCTTC. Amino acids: CASSPGAEYGYTF.

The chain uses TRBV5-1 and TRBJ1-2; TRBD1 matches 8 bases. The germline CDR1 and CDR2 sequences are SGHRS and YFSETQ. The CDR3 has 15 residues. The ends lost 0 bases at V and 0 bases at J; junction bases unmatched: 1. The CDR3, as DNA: TGCGCCAGCAGCTTGGGACAGGGGACTAACTATGGCTACACCTTC. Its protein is CASSLGQGTNYGYTF.

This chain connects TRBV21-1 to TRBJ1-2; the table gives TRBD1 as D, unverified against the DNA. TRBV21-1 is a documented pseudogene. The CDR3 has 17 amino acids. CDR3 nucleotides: TGTGCCAGCAGTACCAGATCCGACAGCCCGAAAGCCTATGGCTACACCTTC. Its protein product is CASSTRSDSPKAYGYTF.

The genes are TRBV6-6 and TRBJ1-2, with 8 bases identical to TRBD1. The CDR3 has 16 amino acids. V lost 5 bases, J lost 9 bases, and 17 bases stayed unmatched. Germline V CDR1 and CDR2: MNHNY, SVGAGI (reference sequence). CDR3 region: CASSRQGWDGRARYTF. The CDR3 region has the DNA TGTGCCAGCAGTCGACAGGGGTGGGACGGTAGGGCTCGCTACACCTTC.

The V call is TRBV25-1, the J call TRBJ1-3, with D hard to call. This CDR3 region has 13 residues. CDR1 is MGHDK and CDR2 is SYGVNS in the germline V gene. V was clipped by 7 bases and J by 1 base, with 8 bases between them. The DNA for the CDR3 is TGTGCCAGCAACCCGGGATCTGGAAACACCATATATTTT. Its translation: CASNPGSGNTIYF.

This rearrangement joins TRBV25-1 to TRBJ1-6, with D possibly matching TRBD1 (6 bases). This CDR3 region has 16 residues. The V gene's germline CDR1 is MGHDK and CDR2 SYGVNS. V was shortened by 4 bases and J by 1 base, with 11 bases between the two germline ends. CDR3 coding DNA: TGTGCCAGCAGTGCTAGGACAGTTTCCTATAATTCACCCCTCCACTTT. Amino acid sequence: CASSARTVSYNSPLHF.

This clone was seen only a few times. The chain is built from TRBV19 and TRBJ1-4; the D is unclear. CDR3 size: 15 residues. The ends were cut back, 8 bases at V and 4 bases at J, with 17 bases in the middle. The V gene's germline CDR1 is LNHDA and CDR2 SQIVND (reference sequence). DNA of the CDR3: TGTGCCAGTTCTGCGGGCTCAACGGGTAATGAAAAACTGTTTTTT. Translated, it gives CASSAGSTGNEKLFF.